This T cell receptor beta chain was sequenced in a study of blood T cell repertoires in COVID-19. Method: immunoSEQ multiplex PCR; TCRdb's copy keeps in-frame clones and lacks some. The repertoire holds approximately 170,000 clones, with almost 85% as singletons. CDR1 and CDR2 (germline): PRHDT, FYEKMQ (reference sequence). Trimming shortened V by 4 bases and J by 0 bases, and 6 bases separated the two germline ends. This CDR3 spans 13 amino acids. Sequencing was performed on peripheral blood. The rearrangement joins TRBV13 to TRBJ1-1; D is uncertain. The sequence was obtained from a man aged 35 to 55 who had recovered from COVID-19. The CDR3 sequence is CASSSNMNTEAFF. CDR3 nucleotides: TGTGCCAGCAGCTCCAACATGAACACTGAAGCTTTCTTT. The complete variable domain, with remaining parts taken from reference TRBV13 and TRBJ1-1, reads AAGVIQSPRHLIKEKRETATLKCYPIPRHDTVYWYQQGPGQDPQFLISFYEKMQSDKGSIPDRFSAQQFSDYHSELNMSSLELGDSALYFCASSSNMNTEAFFGQGTRLTVV.